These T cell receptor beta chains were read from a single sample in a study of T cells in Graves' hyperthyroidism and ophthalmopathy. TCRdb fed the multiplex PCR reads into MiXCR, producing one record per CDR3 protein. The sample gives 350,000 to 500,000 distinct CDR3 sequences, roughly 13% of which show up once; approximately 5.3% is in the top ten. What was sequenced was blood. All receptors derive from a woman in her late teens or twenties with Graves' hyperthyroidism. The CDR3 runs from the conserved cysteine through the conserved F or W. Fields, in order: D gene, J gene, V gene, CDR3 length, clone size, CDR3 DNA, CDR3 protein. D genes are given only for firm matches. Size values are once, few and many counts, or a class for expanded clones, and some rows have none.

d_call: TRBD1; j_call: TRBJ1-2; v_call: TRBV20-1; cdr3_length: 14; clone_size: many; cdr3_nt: TGCAGTCCCAGGGGGGACAGGGAACGGAGTGGCTACACCTTC; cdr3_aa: CSPRGDRERSGYTF
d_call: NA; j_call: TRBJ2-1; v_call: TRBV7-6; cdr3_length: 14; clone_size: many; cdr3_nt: TGTGCCAGCAGCAGAGTTGAGGGAATCGCTGAGCAGTTCTTC; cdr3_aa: CASSRVEGIAEQFF
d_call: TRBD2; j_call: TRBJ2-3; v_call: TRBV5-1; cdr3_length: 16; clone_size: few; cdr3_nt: TGCGCCAGCAGCTCTTGGCGGGGAGGGCTCACAGATACGCAGTATTTT; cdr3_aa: CASSSWRGGLTDTQYF
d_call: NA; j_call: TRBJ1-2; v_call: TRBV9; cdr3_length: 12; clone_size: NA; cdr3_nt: TGTGCCAGCAGCGTAGACTCGGTCTCTAAAACCTTC; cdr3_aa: CASSVDSVSKTF
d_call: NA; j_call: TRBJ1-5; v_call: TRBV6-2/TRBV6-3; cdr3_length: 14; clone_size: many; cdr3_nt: TGTGCCAGCTCTCACGGACTACAGGATCAGCCCCAGCATTTT; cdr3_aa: CASSHGLQDQPQHF
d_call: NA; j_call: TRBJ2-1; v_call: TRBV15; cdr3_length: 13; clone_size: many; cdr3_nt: TGTGCCACCAGCAGAGCGGGAGTGAATGAGCAGTTCTTC; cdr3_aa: CATSRAGVNEQFF
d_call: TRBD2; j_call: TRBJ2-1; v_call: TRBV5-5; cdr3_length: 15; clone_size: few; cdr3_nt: TGTGCCAGCAGCTCCATGGGGGGGTCCTACAATGAGCAGTTCTTC; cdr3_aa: CASSSMGGSYNEQFF
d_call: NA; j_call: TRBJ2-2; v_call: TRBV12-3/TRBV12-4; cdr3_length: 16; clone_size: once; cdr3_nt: TGTGCCAGCAGTTCACCGAGACAGGCGGCCACCGGGGAGCTGTTTTTT; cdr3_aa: CASSSPRQAATGELFF
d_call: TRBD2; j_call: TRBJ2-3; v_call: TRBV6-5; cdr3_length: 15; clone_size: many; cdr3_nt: TGTGCCAGCAGTTACGGGACTAGATTACCAGATACGCAGTATTTT; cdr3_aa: CASSYGTRLPDTQYF
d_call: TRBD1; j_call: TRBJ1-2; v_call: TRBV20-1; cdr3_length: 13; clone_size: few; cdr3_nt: TGCAGTGCTATGGACAGGGAGGACTATAGCTACACCTTC; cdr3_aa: CSAMDREDYSYTF
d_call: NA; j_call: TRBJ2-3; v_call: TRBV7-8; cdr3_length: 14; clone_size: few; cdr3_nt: TGTGCCAGCAGCTTAGCGGAAGTCCCCTTACCGCAGTATTTT; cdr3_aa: CASSLAEVPLPQYF